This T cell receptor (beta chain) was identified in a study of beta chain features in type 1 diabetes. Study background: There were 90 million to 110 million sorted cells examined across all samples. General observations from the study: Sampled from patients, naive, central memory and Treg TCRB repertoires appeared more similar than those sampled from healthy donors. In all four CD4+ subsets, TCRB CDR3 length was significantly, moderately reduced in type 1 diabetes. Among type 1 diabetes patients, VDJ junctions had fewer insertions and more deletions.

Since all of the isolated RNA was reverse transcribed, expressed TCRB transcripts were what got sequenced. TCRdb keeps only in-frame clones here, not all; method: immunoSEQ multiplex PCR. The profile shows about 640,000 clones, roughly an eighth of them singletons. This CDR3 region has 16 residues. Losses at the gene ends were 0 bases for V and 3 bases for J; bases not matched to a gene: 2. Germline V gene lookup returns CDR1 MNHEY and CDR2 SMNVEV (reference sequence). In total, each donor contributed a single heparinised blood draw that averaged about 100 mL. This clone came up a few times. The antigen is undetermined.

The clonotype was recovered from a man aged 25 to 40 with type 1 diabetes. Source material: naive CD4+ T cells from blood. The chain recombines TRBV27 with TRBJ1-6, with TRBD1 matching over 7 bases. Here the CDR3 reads CASSLSTGNYNSPLHF. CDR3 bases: TGTGCCAGCAGTTTATCGACAGGGAACTATAATTCACCCCTCCACTTT.